Below, 15 T cell receptor beta chains from the same sample are listed, as sequenced in a study of T-cell reconstitution after alpha-beta-depleted transplantation in children. A TCRbeta library incorporating unique molecular identifiers was prepared. TCRdb used MiXCR to reprocess the PCR reads, holding one entry per CDR3 protein. The sample has 700,000 to 950,000 distinct CDR3 sequences, 16% seen once. This material consisted of PBMCs, mostly from graft donor cells, taken 360 days after TCRalphabeta/CD19-depleted stem cell transplant. The receptors derive from a male patient younger than 18 who had a stem cell transplant for acute lymphoblastic leukemia, so the T cells may come from the graft donor.

This clonotype was detected ten times or more. Sequence at one end of the junction differs from germline and may be a read error. This chain joins TRBV13 and TRBJ2-1; the match to TRBD2 covers 8 bases. The length of the CDR3 is 16 residues. The germline gives CDR1 PRHDT, CDR2 FYEKMQ (reference sequence). CDR3 DNA sequence: TGTGCCAGCACCTTAGAGGGGAGCGGGAGAGTTAATGAGCAGTTCTTC. Encoded protein: CASTLEGSGRVNEQFF.

This clonotype was observed a few times. V gene TRBV9 combines with J gene TRBJ1-2; 7 bases are shared with TRBD1. The CDR3 loop spans 14 amino acids. CDR1 and CDR2 (germline): SGDLS, YYNGEE. Germline trimming cut 3 bases from V and 3 bases from J; bases unmatched to any gene: 5. CDR3 residues: CASSAGQVDYGYTF. Here the CDR3 DNA reads TGTGCCAGCAGCGCCGGACAGGTAGACTATGGCTACACCTTC.

This clonotype showed up just a few times. The rearrangement joins TRBV7-8 to TRBJ2-7; a possible D gene is TRBD2 (6 bases). This CDR3 spans 18 amino acids. The V and J ends lost 1 base and 4 bases respectively, with 23 bases between them. In germline, CDR1 is SGHVS, CDR2 FQNEAQ. In DNA, the CDR3 is TGTGCCAGCAGCTTAGGGGGCGGAGTGGACTATTATGGATACGAGCAGTACTTC. It encodes CASSLGGGVDYYGYEQYF.

The rearrangement joins TRBV5-1 to TRBJ2-1, with D tentatively TRBD1 (6 bases). Germline CDR1 reads SGHRS; CDR2 reads YFSETQ. V lost 4 bases and J lost 1, with 9 bases in between. The CDR3 extends over 14 amino acids. CDR3 amino acids: CASSGGQSYNEQFF. The CDR3 DNA is TGCGCCAGCAGCGGAGGACAGTCCTACAATGAGCAGTTCTTC.

The chain recombines TRBV6-1 with TRBJ2-7; TRBD1 matches 8 bases. V lost 5 bases, J lost 7 bases, and 10 bases stayed unmatched. CDR1 and CDR2 from the germline V gene are MNHNS and SASEGT. This CDR3 is 14 amino acids long. The CDR3 bases are TGTGCCAGCAGTCGGCTAGACAGGGGTGGGGAGCAGTACTTC. As protein: CASSRLDRGGEQYF.

The chain carries TRBV7-6 and TRBJ2-5; 8 bases are shared with TRBD1. CDR3 length equals 14 residues. Germline trimming cut 5 bases from V and 5 bases from J; bases unmatched to any gene: 7. The germline V gene encodes CDR1 SGHVS and CDR2 FNYEAQ. The chain's CDR3 is CASSPPGGVETQYF. The CDR3, as DNA: TGTGCCAGCAGCCCCCCAGGGGGCGTGGAGACCCAGTACTTC.

This clonotype has only a few counts. The chain joins TRBV9 to TRBJ2-7; 7 nucleotides line up with TRBD2. The CDR3 totals 14 residues. CDR1 SGDLS and CDR2 YYNGEE come from the germline V gene. J gave up 2 bases and V 3 bases, and 5 bases lay outside the gene matches. CDR3 bases: TGTGCCAGCAGCGCTGGGGGGGTACCCTACGAGCAGTACTTC. The encoded protein is CASSAGGVPYEQYF. Full variable domain (rest looked up from reference TRBV9 and TRBJ2-7): DSGVTQTPKHLITATGQRVTLRCSPRSGDLSVYWYQQSLDQGLQFLIQYYNGEERAKGNILERFSAQQFPDLHSELNLSSLELGDSALYFCASSAGGVPYEQYFGPGTRLTVT.

In its sample, this clonotype was seen a few times. Here the CDR3 DNA reads TGTGCCAGCAGTGACGCAGGGACGAACACTGAAGCTTTCTTT. Translating gives CASSDAGTNTEAFF. The chain carries TRBV2 and TRBJ1-1, with D perhaps matching TRBD1 (5 bases). Germline loops: CDR1 SNHLY, CDR2 FYNNEI. The CDR3 spans 14 residues. Trimming took 3 bases from V and 1 from J, leaving 9 bases between them. Full variable domain (missing parts from reference TRBV2 and TRBJ1-1): EPEVTQTPSHQVTQMGQEVILRCVPISNHLYFYWYRQILGQKVEFLVSFYNNEISEKSEIFDDQFSVERPDGSNFTLKIRSTKLEDSAMYFCASSDAGTNTEAFFGQGTRLTVV.

With regard to this clonotype: One junction end does not reproduce the germline sequence, and a read error may be involved. The genes are TRBV30 and TRBJ2-1; possibly TRBD1 or TRBD2 for D (5 bases each). Per the germline V gene, CDR1 is GTSNPN and CDR2 is SVGIG (reference sequence). The CDR3 extends over 16 amino acids. CDR3 region: CAWSGGTHGVHNKQFF. The CDR3 DNA follows: TGTGCCTGGAGTGGGGGGACCCACGGGGTCCACAATAAGCAGTTCTTC.

This clonotype was recorded a few times. The chain recombines TRBV20-1 with TRBJ2-1, with TRBD2 matching over 14 bases. Germline CDR1 is DFQATT and CDR2 is SNEGSKA (reference sequence). This CDR3 is built from 15 residues. V lost 6 bases and J lost 13; bases outside the gene matches: 14. The CDR3 region has the DNA TGCAGTGCGATAGGCACCGGGACTAGCGGGAGCGGACAGTTCTTC. Its protein is CSAIGTGTSGSGQFF.

This clonotype was seen a few times. The rearrangement uses TRBV13 and TRBJ1-2; D perhaps matches TRBD1 (5 bases). Germline lookup yields CDR1 PRHDT and CDR2 FYEKMQ (reference sequence). The CDR3 extends over 16 amino acids. V was cut by 2 bases and J by 2 bases, with 15 bases left in between. CDR3 nucleotides: TGTGCCAGCAGCTTACGGGACTGGGGGTCAAACTATGGCTACACCTTC. Translating it yields CASSLRDWGSNYGYTF.

This clonotype was counted at least ten times. The genes are TRBV24-1 and TRBJ2-3; maybe TRBD2 (6 bases). This CDR3 spans 15 amino acids. The germline CDR1 and CDR2 sequences are KGHDR and SFDVKD. Trimming stripped 4 bases from V and 9 bases from J, with 19 bases between. The CDR3 loop is CATSEGLAVRETQYF. DNA of the CDR3: TGTGCCACCAGTGAGGGGTTAGCTGTTCGGGAGACGCAGTATTTT.

The chain recombines TRBV20-1 with TRBJ2-4; 9 nucleotides match TRBD1. J lost 0 bases, V lost 5 bases, and 11 bases had no gene match. Per germline, CDR1 DFQATT and CDR2 SNEGSKA (reference sequence). The CDR3 sequence is 17 residues long. CDR3 nucleotides: TGCAGTGCTCCTACAGGGGGCGGGGTGGTAGCCAAAAACATTCAGTACTTC. It is translated as CSAPTGGGVVAKNIQYF.

This clonotype was counted a few times. The rearrangement joins TRBV5-1 to TRBJ2-1, with a tentative D call TRBD2 (5 bases). Germline-derived CDR1 and CDR2 are SGHRS and YFSETQ. This CDR3 has 15 amino acids. The V end lost 3 bases, the J end lost 0 bases, and 10 bases lay between the germline ends. CDR3 region: CASSSQRSSYNEQFF. The DNA for the CDR3 is TGCGCCAGCAGCTCCCAGCGGAGCTCCTACAATGAGCAGTTCTTC.

DNA of the CDR3: TGTGCCAGCTCACCCTCCGGAGACGGTGGCTATGGCTACACCTTC. Translating it yields CASSPSGDGGYGYTF. The chain recombines TRBV18 with TRBJ1-2; D unresolved. Looked up from germline, CDR1 is KGHSH and CDR2 is LQKENI. Deletions cut 3 bases from V and 4 bases from J, with 15 bases between. CDR3 length: 15 amino acids.